This T cell receptor (beta chain) was recovered during a study of cytomegalovirus exposure and HLA in healthy donors. Study outcomes and limitations: Apart from CMV serostatus, no immune exposure information was available. Around 160 TCR beta chains were listed as cytomegalovirus-associated. A link between a missense DCLRE1C variant and TCR beta V- and J-gene trimming emerged from a later analysis. TCR beta V segments were, for the most part, productive about 90% or about 30% of the time in an earlier analysis.

The PCR used 60 Vbeta and 13 Jbeta primers. The table came from immunoSEQ multiplex PCR; TCRdb's copy has only in-frame clones and leaves some out. The data hold more than 85,000 clones, with approximately 71% observed a single time. A word on this clone: The antigen is undetermined.

With 4 bases clipped from V and 7 bases from J, the junction kept 15 bases outside the gene matches. CDR3 size: 16 residues. Germline assignment: CDR1 SEHNR and CDR2 FQNEAQ (reference sequence). This clonotype was obtained from a woman between 65 and 79 years old in good health and CMV-seropositive. The chain employs TRBV7-9 and TRBJ2-5, with 7 bases aligning to TRBD1. The sequencing input was PBMCs. In DNA form, the CDR3 reads TGTGCCAGCAGCTACCCGGCGACAGGGAGTTCGGGGACCCAGTACTTC. Translation gives CASSYPATGSSGTQYF.